The rows below give T cell receptor beta chains drawn from one sample of a study of OX40 agonist ivuxolimab in advanced cancers. Clones were sequenced by immunoSEQ multiplex PCR, and TCRdb holds only the in-frame ones, with some missing. Here the sample spans some 12,000 clones, around 83% being singletons. The source material was CD4+ or CD8+ T cells sorted from blood, sampled in a trial of the OX40 agonist ivuxolimab. These receptors came from an adult with an advanced solid tumor such as melanoma, head and neck, liver or kidney cancer. CDR3s include the opening cysteine and the closing phenylalanine or tryptophan. D genes are given only for firm matches.

TRBJ1-2	13	-	TRBV30	CAWSGGGLYGYTF
TRBJ2-1	14	TRBD2	TRBV29-1	CSGGSGSSYNEQFF
TRBJ2-7	14	-	TRBV28	CASSFGRIFYEQYF
TRBJ2-7	14	-	TRBV5-6	CASSFAVLGGEQYF
TRBJ1-3	15	-	TRBV7-3	CASSPDPSSGNTIYF
TRBJ2-5	14	-	TRBV6-1	CASSEWLGQETQYF
TRBJ2-2	11	-	TRBV19	CASRGTGELFF
TRBJ1-2	15	-	TRBV2	CASSESRGYYGGYTF
TRBJ2-2	15	TRBD2	TRBV5-6	CASSLGLAGGGELFF
TRBJ2-7	15	-	TRBV27	CASSVGQGSSYEQYF
TRBJ1-1	8	-	TRBV12-5	CAKTEAFF
TRBJ2-7	15	TRBD2	TRBV9	CASSVGGTRLAEQYF
TRBJ1-2	11	-	TRBV20-1	CSAAGLGGYTF